Below, 3 T cell receptor beta chains from the same sample are listed, as sequenced in a study of cytomegalovirus exposure and HLA in healthy donors. Produced via immunoSEQ multiplex PCR; TCRdb's table is partial and in-frame only. The sample records 100,000 to 150,000 clones, 75% to 90% being singletons. The sequenced material came from PBMCs. These TCRs come from a woman aged 18 to 35 in good health and CMV-seronegative.

The gene calls are TRBV5-5 and TRBJ1-2; D gene ambiguous. V shed 2 bases and J shed 1 base, with 18 bases lying between them. The CDR3 spans 17 residues. Germline V gene data show CDR1 as SGHKS and CDR2 as YYEKEE (reference sequence). CDR3 sequence: CASSLVALLDYNYGYTF. In DNA form, the CDR3 reads TGTGCCAGCAGCTTAGTAGCACTACTTGATTATAACTATGGCTACACCTTC.

The V call is TRBV7-9, the J call TRBJ1-2; D uncertain. This CDR3 comprises 14 residues. The V end lost 0 bases, the J end lost 4 bases, and 9 bases lay between the germline ends. Germline V CDR1 and CDR2: SEHNR, FQNEAQ (reference sequence). The CDR3 loop is CASSLAVASYGYTF. In DNA, the CDR3 is TGTGCCAGCAGCTTAGCTGTCGCGTCCTATGGCTACACCTTC.

For the CDR3, the DNA is TGCGCCAGCAGCCAAGATCCCGGGGACTTTGGCTATGGCTACACCTTC. Protein sequence: CASSQDPGDFGYGYTF. The rearrangement links TRBV4-1 to TRBJ1-2, with D possibly matching TRBD1 (5 bases). V lost 0 bases to trimming and J lost 4 bases, with 15 bases between them. Germline CDR1 is MGHRA and CDR2 is YSYEKL. CDR3 length equals 16 residues.